This passage covers 11 T cell receptor beta chains from one sample sequenced in a study of blood T cell repertoires in COVID-19. Clones were read by immunoSEQ multiplex PCR, and TCRdb kept only the in-frame ones, dropping some. Of more than 150,000 clones listed, 70% to 85% are singletons. The sample was peripheral blood. Receptors were obtained from a woman older than 75 with acute or convalescent COVID-19.

This clone was found once. This chain connects TRBV9 to TRBJ2-3; a possible D gene is TRBD2 (5 bases). This CDR3 has 14 residues. Looked up from germline, CDR1 is SGDLS and CDR2 is YYNGEE. Trimming pared 2 bases from V and 4 bases from J, leaving 11 bases between. The CDR3 region has the DNA TGTGCCAGCAGCGTCCGAGCGGACTCAGATACGCAGTATTTT. This translates into CASSVRADSDTQYF.

The count of this clone is one. V usage is TRBV13 and J usage is TRBJ2-7, with D maybe TRBD1 (6 bases). Germline values: CDR1 PRHDT, CDR2 FYEKMQ (reference sequence). The CDR3 is 15 amino acids. V was pared by 5 bases and J by 2 bases, with 16 bases between. The CDR3 DNA sequence: TGTGCCAGCAGCACCACCACAGGGCCGGCCTACGAGCAGTACTTC. It is translated as CASSTTTGPAYEQYF.

This clone was recorded only once. V usage is TRBV2 and J usage is TRBJ1-1; D unclear. The germline CDR1 and CDR2 sequences are SNHLY and FYNNEI. V lost 4 bases and J 3 bases, leaving 12 bases between the germline ends. The CDR3 length is 14 residues. CDR3 bases: TGTGCCAGCAGTGGTCGGAGAAGAGACACTGAAGCTTTCTTT. This translates into CASSGRRRDTEAFF.

This clone was counted once. The chain is built from TRBV12-2 and TRBJ2-4; whether TRBD1, the table's D call, matches the DNA was not checked. TRBV12-2 is a documented pseudogene. The CDR3 has 15 amino acids. In nucleotides, the CDR3 is TGTGCAAGTCGCTTATTGGGACAGGGGGAGAACATTCAGTACTTC. Translated, it gives CASRLLGQGENIQYF.

The genes are TRBV29-1 and TRBJ2-1; a possible D gene is TRBD1 (7 bases). The CDR3 covers 14 residues. Trimming took 1 base from V and 9 from J, leaving 16 bases between them. CDR1 SQVTM and CDR2 ANQGSEA come from the germline V gene. The CDR3 reads CSVEGAGGTGEQFF. DNA for the CDR3: TGCAGCGTTGAAGGGGCAGGGGGGACGGGTGAGCAGTTCTTC.

CDR3 loop: CASSTGQGRYGYTF. CDR3 bases: TGTGCCAGTAGTACAGGACAGGGACGGTATGGCTACACCTTC. The chain combines TRBV19 with TRBJ1-2; 8 bases fit TRBD1. The CDR3 contains 14 residues. Trimming at V came to 4 bases and at J to 5 bases, leaving 6 bases not matched to a gene. Per germline, CDR1 LNHDA and CDR2 SQIVND (reference sequence).

CDR3 DNA: TGTGCCAGTAGTCAGACAGGGGGAAATCAGCCCCAGCATTTT. It yields the protein CASSQTGGNQPQHF. The rearrangement links TRBV19 to TRBJ1-5, with 9 positions matching TRBD1. The germline CDR1 and CDR2 sequences are LNHDA and SQIVND (reference sequence). V dropped 5 bases and J dropped 4; count of bases not matched to a gene: 3. CDR3 size: 14 residues.

The sample holds one count of this clone. This chain joins TRBV7-9 and TRBJ1-4; D is ambiguous. With 5 bases removed from V and 0 bases from J, the gap between germline ends came to 10 bases. There are 15 residues in the CDR3. CDR1 is SEHNR and CDR2 is FQNEAQ in the germline V gene (reference sequence). This CDR3 reads CASSPRTTTNEKLFF. In DNA form, the CDR3 reads TGTGCCAGCAGCCCCAGAACAACAACTAATGAAAAACTGTTTTTT.

CDR3 residues: CASSESGGHTGELFF. The CDR3, as DNA: TGCGCCAGCAGCGAGAGCGGGGGGCACACCGGGGAGCTGTTTTTT. The chain recombines TRBV10-1 with TRBJ2-2; 9 bases are a match to TRBD2. Germline V gene data show CDR1 as WNHNN and CDR2 as SYGVQD (reference sequence). This CDR3 has 15 amino acids. With 6 bases clipped from V and 3 bases from J, the junction kept 5 bases outside the gene matches.

V gene TRBV11-2 combines with J gene TRBJ2-4, with 9 bases identical to TRBD2. The CDR3 spans 16 residues. Trimming took 5 bases from V and 5 from J; bases not matched to a gene: 10. CDR1 is SGHAT and CDR2 is FQNNGV in the germline V gene. CDR3 amino acids: CASSPAVTSGQNIQYF. In DNA form, the CDR3 reads TGTGCCAGCAGCCCAGCGGTGACTAGCGGACAAAACATTCAGTACTTC.

This chain uses TRBV5-1 with TRBJ2-3; 11 bases are a match to TRBD2. Germline values: CDR1 SGHRS, CDR2 YFSETQ. The V gene end was trimmed by 3 bases and the J gene end by 6 bases; junction bases not matched to a gene: 3. CDR3 length equals 14 residues. The CDR3 bases are TGCGCCAGCAGCTCGGGACTAGCGGCCGATACGCAGTATTTT. Its translation: CASSSGLAADTQYF.